A selection of T cell receptor beta chains follows, all from one sample in a study of shared clonotypes between healthy human individuals. The protocol was immunoSEQ multiplex PCR, while the TCRdb copy is restricted to in-frame clones and leaves out a portion. This table holds millions of clones, more than 80% found once. The sequencing input was naive CD4+ T cells from PBMCs. The source of these receptors is a man younger than 30 in good health. Some clones in this sample may be carry-over from other donors' samples. Both conserved end residues are part of each CDR3. D genes are given only for firm matches. Size tells how often a clone was seen (once, few, many) or the class of an expanded clone, and some rows leave it out.

TRBV15	.	15	.	TRBJ1-4	TGTGCCACCAACCCAAGGGGGGCGCCGGCTGAAAAACTGTTTTTT	CATNPRGAPAEKLFF
TRBV5-4	TRBD2	19	.	TRBJ2-3	TGTGCCAGCACCTGGTGGACTAGCGGGAGGGCCGGTTTAGCAGATACGCAGTATTTT	CASTWWTSGRAGLADTQYF
TRBV7-9	.	14	.	TRBJ1-1	TGTGCCAGCAGCCCCGAACAGGGTTACACTGAAGCTTTCTTT	CASSPEQGYTEAFF
TRBV7-2	.	14	.	TRBJ1-1	TGTGCCAGCAGCTTCGGGGCCCAGAACACTGAAGCTTTCTTT	CASSFGAQNTEAFF
TRBV6-1	.	14	.	TRBJ2-4	TGTGCCAGCAGGACTCAATTAGCCAAAAACATTCAGTACTTC	CASRTQLAKNIQYF
TRBV25-1	TRBD1	16	.	TRBJ1-2	TGTGCCAGCAGTGATACAGGGGCCTATCTAGACTATGGCTACACCTTC	CASSDTGAYLDYGYTF
TRBV10-3	TRBD2	11	.	TRBJ2-5	TGTGCCATCCTAGCGGAAGAGACCCAGTACTTC	CAILAEETQYF
TRBV7-9	.	14	.	TRBJ1-1	TGTGCCAGCAGCTTAGAGGACAGAAACACTGAAGCTTTCTTT	CASSLEDRNTEAFF
TRBV5-6	.	13	.	TRBJ1-1	TGTGCCAGCAGCTCCGACCCTCCCACTGAAGCTTTCTTT	CASSSDPPTEAFF
TRBV30	.	14	.	TRBJ2-7	TGTGCCTGGAGTGTAGTGTTAGCGGCGGTCGAGCAGTACTTC	CAWSVVLAAVEQYF
TRBV5-8	TRBD2	16	.	TRBJ2-7	TGTGCCAGCAGCCCGGACCCCAGCGGGAGGGCCCGGGAGCAGTACTTC	CASSPDPSGRAREQYF
TRBV10-3	.	13	.	TRBJ1-5	TGTGCCATCAGTGGGAATAGCAATCAGCCCCAGCATTTT	CAISGNSNQPQHF
TRBV27	.	13	.	TRBJ2-1	TGTGCCAGCAGTTGGGGGACCTACAATGAGCAGTTCTTC	CASSWGTYNEQFF
TRBV5-1	.	16	.	TRBJ2-2	TGCGCCAGCAGCCTCCAGGGTATAGGAAACACCGGGGAGCTGTTTTTT	CASSLQGIGNTGELFF
TRBV28	.	10	few	TRBJ1-5	TGTGCCAGCAGTCAAGGGCCCCAGCATTTT	CASSQGPQHF
TRBV6-6	TRBD1	14	.	TRBJ1-2	TGTGCCAGCAGTTACGGGGACAGACTCTATGGCTACACCTTC	CASSYGDRLYGYTF
TRBV6-1	.	14	.	TRBJ2-7	TGTGCCAGCAGTGTCCAAACAGGATACTACGAGCAGTACTTC	CASSVQTGYYEQYF
TRBV7-8	.	19	.	TRBJ2-1	TGTGCCAGCACCTTTGTCCCTGGGGCGCGGGGTAGACCGCACAATGAGCAGTTCTTC	CASTFVPGARGRPHNEQFF
TRBV18	.	14	.	TRBJ1-1	TGTGCCAGCTCCGTGGACAGAGCAAACACTGAAGCTTTCTTT	CASSVDRANTEAFF
TRBV28	.	13	.	TRBJ2-5	TGTGCCAGCAGTGGCAGGGGAGAGGAGACCCAGTACTTC	CASSGRGEETQYF
TRBV4-3	.	15	once	TRBJ2-2	TGCGCCAGCAGCCAAGAACCGGTTGGGACCGGGGAGCTGTTTTTT	CASSQEPVGTGELFF
TRBV5-1	TRBD2	14	.	TRBJ2-1	TGCGCCAGCAGCCCGACTAGCGGGACTAATGAGCAGTTCTTC	CASSPTSGTNEQFF
TRBV28	.	16	once	TRBJ1-6	TGTGCCAGCAGTTTTTACAGGAGGTCCTATAATTCACCCCTCCACTTT	CASSFYRRSYNSPLHF
TRBV5-1	.	15	few	TRBJ1-1	TGCGCCAGCACCTCGACGTCCCATGCGGGCACTGAAGCTTTCTTT	CASTSTSHAGTEAFF
TRBV5-1	.	17	.	TRBJ1-2	TGCGCCACCTCACCCCGTTCCTGGGCCCCCTCGGGCTATGGCTACACCTTC	CATSPRSWAPSGYGYTF
TRBV28	.	15	.	TRBJ2-2	TGTGCCAGCAGTTTGCGAACCTTGAACACCGGGGAGCTGTTTTTT	CASSLRTLNTGELFF
TRBV6-5	.	11	.	TRBJ2-5	TGTGCCAGCAGTTACATGTCGACCCAGTACTTC	CASSYMSTQYF
TRBV6-5	.	13	.	TRBJ1-5	TGTGCCAGCAGTCCCGGGAAACATCAGCCCCAGCATTTT	CASSPGKHQPQHF
TRBV19	.	13	.	TRBJ2-2	TGTGCCAGTACCTATAAAACAACCGGGGAGCTGTTTTTT	CASTYKTTGELFF
TRBV7-2	.	14	.	TRBJ2-2	TGTGCCAGCAGCTCAGACTGGGGGGCCGGGGAGCTGTTTTTT	CASSSDWGAGELFF
TRBV5-1	TRBD2	16	.	TRBJ2-5	TGCGCTAGCAGCTTGGGACTAGCGGGAGGCCAAGAGACCCAGTACTTC	CASSLGLAGGQETQYF
TRBV4-1	TRBD1	16	.	TRBJ1-1	TGCGCCAGCAGCCAATCCCCGGGACAGGGGAAAACTGAAGCTTTCTTT	CASSQSPGQGKTEAFF
TRBV2	TRBD1	14	.	TRBJ2-7	TGTGCCAGCAACCCCGGGACAGTAGGCTACGAGCAGTACTTC	CASNPGTVGYEQYF
TRBV5-1	.	13	.	TRBJ1-4	TGCGCCAGCAGCCCGGGACCTAATGAAAAACTGTTTTTT	CASSPGPNEKLFF
TRBV7-9	.	14	.	TRBJ1-1	TGTGCCAGCAGCTTAACTCTATCCAACACTGAAGCTTTCTTT	CASSLTLSNTEAFF
TRBV6-1	TRBD1	15	.	TRBJ1-1	TGTGCCAGCACCCAAGCCCCGACAGGGGGCACTGAAGCTTTCTTT	CASTQAPTGGTEAFF
TRBV11-2	.	15	.	TRBJ2-2	TGTGCCAGCAGTCGGACTAATTCGAACACCGGGGAGCTGTTTTTT	CASSRTNSNTGELFF
TRBV19	TRBD2	14	.	TRBJ2-7	TGTGCCAGTAGGACTAGCGGGCCTCTCTACGAGCAGTACTTC	CASRTSGPLYEQYF
TRBV28	TRBD1	13	once	TRBJ2-5	TGTGCCAGCAGACTGACAGGGAAAGAGACCCAGTACTTC	CASRLTGKETQYF
TRBV14	.	16	.	TRBJ2-2	TGTGCCAGCAGCTTTACTACGGGGTCTAGTACCGGGGAGCTGTTTTTT	CASSFTTGSSTGELFF
TRBV21-1	.	15	.	TRBJ2-7	TGTGCCAGCAGCAAAAAAACGGGCACGAACTACGAGCAGTACTTC	CASSKKTGTNYEQYF
TRBV6-5	TRBD1	14	.	TRBJ2-7	TGTGCCAGCAGTCTTACAGGGGGGTTCCACGAGCAGTACTTC	CASSLTGGFHEQYF
TRBV7-9	TRBD2	17	.	TRBJ2-7	TGTGCCAGCAGCTCATCCCGGGGAAGCGGGATCGCCTACGAGCAGTACTTC	CASSSSRGSGIAYEQYF
TRBV6-5	.	16	.	TRBJ2-2	TGTGCCAGCAGTTACGTTCCGGGGGCGAGCACCGGGGAGCTGTTTTTT	CASSYVPGASTGELFF
TRBV5-5	.	15	.	TRBJ1-2	TGTGCCAGCAGCCTAGACAGTCGACAGCCCTATGGCTACACCTTC	CASSLDSRQPYGYTF
TRBV28	TRBD2	14	.	TRBJ2-7	TGTGCCAGCAGTCGGGGCGGGAGTACCAACGAGCAGTACTTC	CASSRGGSTNEQYF
TRBV4-2	.	15	.	TRBJ2-1	TGTGCCAGCAGCCCTCGGGAGCTCGCCTACAATGAGCAGTTCTTC	CASSPRELAYNEQFF
TRBV29-1	TRBD1	11	.	TRBJ2-1	TGCAGCGTGGGACAGAGCTATGAGCAGTTCTTC	CSVGQSYEQFF
TRBV5-1	.	15	.	TRBJ1-2	TGCGCCAGCGCCACTTGGGGTGCCGCCAACTATGGCTACACCTTC	CASATWGAANYGYTF
TRBV5-4	TRBD1	15	.	TRBJ1-2	TGTGCCAGCAGCACGTGGACAGGGAAGGAACATGGCTACACCTTC	CASSTWTGKEHGYTF
TRBV4-2	TRBD2	15	.	TRBJ2-1	TGTGCCAGCAGCCAAGTTAGCGGGATTAACAATGAGCAGTTCTTC	CASSQVSGINNEQFF
TRBV2	TRBD1	13	.	TRBJ1-2	TGTGCCAGCACTTCAGGGGGCGCCTATGGCTACACCTTC	CASTSGGAYGYTF
TRBV15	.	17	.	TRBJ2-1	TGTGCCACCAGCAGAGGTCTCGGACAGACACTAGACAATGAGCAGTTCTTC	CATSRGLGQTLDNEQFF
TRBV6-5	TRBD1	15	.	TRBJ2-2	TGTGCCAGCAGTCAGAACAGGGGACGCACCGGGGAGCTGTTTTTT	CASSQNRGRTGELFF
TRBV5-1	.	16	.	TRBJ2-1	TGCGCCAGCGAGGATAGGGCGGGCCTCTCCTACAATGAGCAGTTCTTC	CASEDRAGLSYNEQFF
TRBV27	TRBD1	14	once	TRBJ2-7	TGTGCCAGCTCACGGACAGGGGCCAACTACGAGCAGTACTTC	CASSRTGANYEQYF
TRBV6-6	.	15	once	TRBJ1-2	TGTGCCAGCAGTTACTCCCTCACAGCGAACTATGGCTACACCTTC	CASSYSLTANYGYTF